This is a list of T cell receptor beta chains from one sample in a study of T cell responses to AZD1222 COVID-19 vaccine. Repertoires were generated with immunoSEQ multiplex PCR, while TCRdb's copy carries only in-frame clones and drops some. Altogether fewer than 120,000 clones are present, 85% to 95% being singletons, with the ten largest covering 7.5% to 9%. Specimen: peripheral blood, collected on day 0 of AZD1222 vaccination. These receptors were taken from an adult in good health. Each CDR3 is given without its conserved first and last residue.

v_call,j_call,cdr3_aa
TRBV28,TRBJ1-1,ASSLPLAGINTEAF
TRBV7-9,TRBJ1-2,ASSPRAGVVTNYGYT
TRBV7-8,TRBJ2-7,ASSLAGTGGASYEQY
TRBV7-9,TRBJ1-2,ASSSDRKGISGYT
TRBV19,TRBJ1-5,ASSLGRGQPQH
TRBV29-1,TRBJ2-7,SVVGQGNEQY
TRBV3-1/TRBV3-2,TRBJ2-1,ASSQQTLYNEQF
TRBV29-1,TRBJ1-2,SVSDRLYGYT
TRBV10-2,TRBJ2-4,ASTYAPSRDIQY
TRBV7-7,TRBJ1-3,ASSRGGAGNTIY
TRBV5-6,TRBJ1-2,ASSLTPLPNYGYT
TRBV24-1,TRBJ1-2,ATSDTREGSGYT
TRBV7-3,TRBJ2-2,ASSLSPSSDKYTGELF
TRBV30,TRBJ1-2,AWSLGLQGNYGYT
TRBV10-2,TRBJ2-3,ASRLGAPTDTQY
TRBV11-1,TRBJ2-7,ASSTQGDYEQY
TRBV10-2,TRBJ1-6,ASSETPEGSPLH
TRBV6-6,TRBJ2-7,ASRRQGATYEQY
TRBV5-6,TRBJ2-5,ASSLEAEQETQY
TRBV6-5,TRBJ1-1,ASSRSRNTEAF
TRBV19,TRBJ1-1,ASSARLGTGGAQNTEAF
TRBV5-1,TRBJ1-4,ASSLVVNEKLF
TRBV7-8,TRBJ2-5,ASSLLAGETQY
TRBV10-2,TRBJ1-2,ASTSGRGLGYGYT
TRBV6-5,TRBJ2-7,ASSPDRGLTYEQY
TRBV29-1,TRBJ2-1,SPRLAGGPYNEQF
TRBV6-5,TRBJ1-4,ATTSRSTTNEKLF
TRBV28,TRBJ2-5,ASMKGGRETQY
TRBV7-9,TRBJ1-3,ASSPRQAGNTIY
TRBV6-5,TRBJ1-2,ASSYNGNAGGYT
TRBV28,TRBJ2-1,ASSPYNEQF
TRBV7-9,TRBJ1-6,ASSSGHGQSPLH